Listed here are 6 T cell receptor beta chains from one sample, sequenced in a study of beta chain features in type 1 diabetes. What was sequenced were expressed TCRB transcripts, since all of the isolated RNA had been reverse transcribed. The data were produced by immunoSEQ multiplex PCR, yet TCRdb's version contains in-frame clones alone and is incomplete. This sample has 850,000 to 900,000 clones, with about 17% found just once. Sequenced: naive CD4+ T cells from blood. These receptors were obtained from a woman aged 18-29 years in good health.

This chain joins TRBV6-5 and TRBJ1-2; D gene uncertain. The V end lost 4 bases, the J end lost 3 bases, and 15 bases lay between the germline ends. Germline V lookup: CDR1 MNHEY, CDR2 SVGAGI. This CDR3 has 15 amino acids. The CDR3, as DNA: TGTGCCAGCAGTTCCCCCAAGAAGAACTACTATGGCTACACCTTC. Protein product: CASSSPKKNYYGYTF.

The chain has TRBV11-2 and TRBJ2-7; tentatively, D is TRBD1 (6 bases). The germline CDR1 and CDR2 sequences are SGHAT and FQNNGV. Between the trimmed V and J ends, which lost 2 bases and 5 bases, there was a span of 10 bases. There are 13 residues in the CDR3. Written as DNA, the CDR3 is TGTGCCAGCAGCTTAATCCAGGGGAACGAGCAGTACTTC. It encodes CASSLIQGNEQYF.

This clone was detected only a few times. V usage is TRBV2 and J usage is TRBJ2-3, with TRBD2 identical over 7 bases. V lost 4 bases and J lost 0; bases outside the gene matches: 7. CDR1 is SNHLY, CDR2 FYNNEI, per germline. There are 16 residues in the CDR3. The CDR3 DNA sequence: TGTGCCAGCAGTGGCCGGACTAGATTCAGCACAGATACGCAGTATTTT. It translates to CASSGRTRFSTDTQYF.

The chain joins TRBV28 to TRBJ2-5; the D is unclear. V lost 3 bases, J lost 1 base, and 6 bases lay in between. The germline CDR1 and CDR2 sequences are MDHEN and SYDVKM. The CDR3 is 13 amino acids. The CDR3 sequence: CASSLVAQETQYF. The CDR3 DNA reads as TGTGCCAGCAGTTTGGTAGCCCAAGAGACCCAGTACTTC. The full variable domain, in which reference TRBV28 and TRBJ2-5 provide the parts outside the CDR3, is DVKVTQSSRYLVKRTGEKVFLECVQDMDHENMFWYRQDPGLGLRLIYFSYDVKMKEKGDIPEGYSVSREKKERFSLILESASTNQTSMYLCASSLVAQETQYFGPGTRLLVL.

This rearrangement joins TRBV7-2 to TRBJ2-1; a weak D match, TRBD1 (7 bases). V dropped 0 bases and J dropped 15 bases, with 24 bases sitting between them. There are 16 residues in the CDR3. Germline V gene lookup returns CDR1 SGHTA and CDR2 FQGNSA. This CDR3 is CASSLATGTVWRGGFF. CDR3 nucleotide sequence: TGTGCCAGCAGCTTAGCCACCGGGACAGTGTGGAGGGGAGGGTTCTTC.

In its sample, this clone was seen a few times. The CDR3 coding sequence is TGTGCCAGCTCACCTGCGTCCCGTAGGGAAGAGCAGTTCTTC. Translated, it gives CASSPASRREEQFF. The genes are TRBV18 and TRBJ2-1, with D unclear. The germline gives CDR1 KGHSH, CDR2 LQKENI. The CDR3 has 14 amino acids. Trimming pared 3 bases from V and 10 bases from J, leaving 16 bases between. The whole variable domain, filled in from reference TRBV18 and TRBJ2-1, reads NAGVMQNPRHLVRRRGQEARLRCSPMKGHSHVYWYRQLPEEGLKFMVYLQKENIIDESGMPKERFSAEFPKEGPSILRIQQVVRGDSAAYFCASSPASRREEQFFGPGTRLTVL.